The clone carrying this TCR beta chain has just a few counts. What it binds is unknown. Germline and junction disagree at one end, which may indicate a read error. The sample is drawn from a study of T-cell reconstitution after alpha-beta-depleted transplantation in children. The CDR3 length is 13 residues. The germline V gene has CDR1 MGHDK and CDR2 SYGVNS. TCRbeta library construction was performed incorporating unique molecular identifiers. TCRdb reprocessed the PCR reads via MiXCR and lists one record per CDR3 protein. Altogether under 85,000 distinct CDR3 sequences are present, around a sixth being singletons, with the ten largest covering 50% to 65%. The study, taken as a whole, reports: Surviving recipient T cells and thymic progenitors accounted for the high day-60 TCRbeta diversity observed in some patients. The origin of alpha-beta T cells about two months after transplant was reportedly several hundred expanded graft clones. T cells produced anew were the main source of T-cell counts and diversity one year after transplant.

The material sequenced was PBMCs, mostly from graft donor cells, taken 360 days after TCRalphabeta/CD19-depleted stem cell transplant. The TCR comes from a male patient aged 2 to 9 who had a stem cell transplant for acute lymphoblastic leukemia, so the T cells may come from the graft donor. The chain links TRBV25-1 to TRBJ2-7; either TRBD1 or TRBD2 may fit D (5 bases each). CDR3 DNA: TGTGCCAGCAGTGAATCCGTAATGGGACGGTACAACTTC. This translates into CASSESVMGRYNF.